The 23 T cell receptor beta chains below were found in one sample sequenced in a study of blood T cell repertoires in COVID-19 (dated by TCRdb to 2019 to 2021). The method was the immunoSEQ multiplex PCR assay. TCRdb limited this immuneACCESS table to in-frame rearrangements with V and J called. A share of clones is missing; checked studies link under half to unresolved V genes, and the rest is unexplained. Counted in this sample were 150,000 or so clones; approximately 89% of them appeared once. The ten largest account for approximately 10% of the sample. Sequenced material: peripheral blood. The receptors originated from a woman aged 70 to 79 with COVID-19, enrolled during active disease.

This clone occurred a few times. This chain links TRBV10-3 with TRBJ1-5; 9 bases are a match to TRBD1. CDR1 is ENHRY and CDR2 is SYGVKD in the germline V gene. This CDR3 has 15 residues. The J segment lost 5 bases and the V segment lost 0 bases, leaving 2 bases of the junction unmatched. The CDR3 DNA sequence: TGTGCCATCAGTGAGTCTAGGACAGGGGATCAGCCCCAGCATTTT. Its translation is CAISESRTGDQPQHF.

The J gene is TRBJ2-5, the V gene TRBV7-3; 9 nucleotides match TRBD1. Per germline, CDR1 SGHTA and CDR2 FQGTGA. The CDR3 is 16 amino acids. V lost 5 bases, J lost 4 bases, and 11 bases stayed unmatched. Here the CDR3 reads CASSKSGQGILETQYF. The DNA of the CDR3 is TGTGCCAGCAGCAAATCGGGACAGGGTATTTTAGAGACCCAGTACTTC.

The V call is TRBV28, the J call TRBJ1-4, with 8 nucleotides matching TRBD1. CDR3 length: 15 residues. J lost 8 bases, V lost 2 bases, and 7 bases had no gene match. Per germline, CDR1 MDHEN and CDR2 SYDVKM. The CDR3 DNA sequence: TGTGCCAGCAGTTTAACGGACAGGGTGGGAGAAAAACTGTTTTTT. Translating gives CASSLTDRVGEKLFF.

This clone was seen a handful of times. The rearrangement links TRBV5-1 to TRBJ2-7; 11 bases line up with TRBD1. The CDR3 covers 13 residues. The trim removed 5 bases at V and 7 bases at J, leaving 5 bases unmatched. The germline V gene has CDR1 SGHRS and CDR2 YFSETQ. Here the CDR3 DNA reads TGCGCCAGCAGTCCGGACAGGGGGCGAGAGCAGTACTTC. Protein product: CASSPDRGREQYF.

J is TRBJ1-3 and V is TRBV5-1; maybe TRBD1 (5 bases). V lost 0 bases to trimming and J lost 7 bases, with 8 bases between them. Looked up from germline, CDR1 is SGHRS and CDR2 is YFSETQ. The CDR3 has 13 amino acids. DNA of the CDR3: TGCGCCAGCAGCTTGGAAGGGGCGAACACCATATATTTT. Encoded protein: CASSLEGANTIYF.

The rearrangement links TRBV28 to TRBJ2-5; TRBD2 agrees at 7 bases. The CDR3 is 14 residues long. With 7 bases clipped from V and 5 bases from J, the junction kept 10 bases outside the gene matches. In germline, CDR1 is MDHEN, CDR2 SYDVKM. The CDR3 sequence is CASTAGGGRETQYF. The CDR3, as DNA: TGTGCCAGCACGGCCGGGGGAGGGCGGGAGACCCAGTACTTC. The full variable domain, completed using reference TRBV28 and TRBJ2-5, is DVKVTQSSRYLVKRTGEKVFLECVQDMDHENMFWYRQDPGLGLRLIYFSYDVKMKEKGDIPEGYSVSREKKERFSLILESASTNQTSMYLCASTAGGGRETQYFGPGTRLLVL.

The CDR3 region has the DNA TGTGCCAGCAGTTTTTCGGGGTTGGCCAAAAACATTCAGTACTTC. This sequence encodes CASSFSGLAKNIQYF. The chain employs TRBV27 and TRBJ2-4; tentative D call: TRBD2 (5 bases). Deletions cut 3 bases from V and 1 base from J, with 10 bases between. Germline assignment: CDR1 MNHEY and CDR2 SMNVEV (reference sequence). This CDR3 has 15 amino acids.

This rearrangement joins TRBV20-1 to TRBJ2-1, with D uncertain. The CDR3 consists of 11 residues. The V end was cut by 3 bases, the J end by 8 bases, with 8 bases between. CDR1 and CDR2 from the germline V gene are DFQATT and SNEGSKA (reference sequence). CDR3 sequence: CSASRRDEQFF. The CDR3 coding sequence is TGCAGTGCTAGCCGACGGGATGAGCAGTTCTTC.

The chain carries TRBV2 and TRBJ1-1, with TRBD1 as a possible D gene (6 bases). Germline CDR1 reads SNHLY; CDR2 reads FYNNEI. Trimming pared 5 bases from V and 3 bases from J, leaving 10 bases between. The CDR3 has 13 amino acids. CDR3 residues: CASSPHRDTEAFF. CDR3 DNA: TGTGCCAGCAGTCCCCACAGGGACACTGAAGCTTTCTTT.

V gene TRBV6-6 combines with J gene TRBJ2-5; tentative D call: TRBD1 (5 bases). The germline V gene encodes CDR1 MNHNY and CDR2 SVGAGI (reference sequence). The CDR3 sequence is 13 residues long. The germline V and J ends were trimmed by 7 bases and 5 bases, with 14 bases remaining between them. In DNA, the CDR3 is TGTGCCAGCAATGGGGCCCCTGGGGAGACCCAGTACTTC. It yields the protein CASNGAPGETQYF.

This chain links TRBV4-2 with TRBJ2-1; 10 bases agree with TRBD2. Germline CDR1 is LGHNA and CDR2 is YNFKEQ. The CDR3 has 16 residues. V trimming: 0 bases; J trimming: 5 bases; junction bases outside the gene matches: 4. As DNA, the CDR3 is TGTGCCAGCAGCCAAGATCCAAGCGGGGGGGACAATGAGCAGTTCTTC. Protein product: CASSQDPSGGDNEQFF.

The chain links TRBV3-1 (or the pseudogene TRBV3-2) to TRBJ2-1, with 8 bases fitting TRBD1. V was clipped by 3 bases and J by 15 bases; unmatched bases: 7. The CDR3 has 12 amino acids. Germline loops: CDR1 LGHDT, CDR2 YNNKEL (reference sequence). Written as DNA, the CDR3 is TGTGCCAGCAGCCACGGTACAGGGGGTCGGTTCTTC. It is translated as CASSHGTGGRFF.

The V and J genes are TRBV5-4 and TRBJ1-2, with TRBD1 identical over 9 bases. The CDR3 loop spans 14 amino acids. V lost 2 bases, J lost 5 bases, and 4 bases stayed unmatched. CDR1 SGHNT and CDR2 YYREEE come from the germline V gene (reference sequence). The CDR3, as DNA: TGTGCCAGCAGCTTACAGGGGGCTAGGTATGGCTACACCTTC. This gives the protein CASSLQGARYGYTF. The whole variable domain, filled in from reference TRBV5-4 and TRBJ1-2, reads ETGVTQSPTHLIKTRGQQVTLRCSSQSGHNTVSWYQQALGQGPQFIFQYYREEENGRGNFPPRFSGLQFPNYSSELNVNALELDDSALYLCASSLQGARYGYTFGSGTRLTVV.

The chain carries TRBV19 and TRBJ1-5; D is unclear. V lost 7 bases, J lost 0 bases, and 10 bases lay in between. The CDR3 totals 14 residues. The germline CDR1 and CDR2 sequences are LNHDA and SQIVND (reference sequence). CDR3 bases: TGTGCCAGTAAGCGGCAGAATAGCAATCAGCCCCAGCATTTT. The encoded protein is CASKRQNSNQPQHF. Supplemented by reference TRBV19 and TRBJ1-5, the full variable domain reads DGGITQSPKYLFRKEGQNVTLSCEQNLNHDAMYWYRQDPGQGLRLIYYSQIVNDFQKGDIAEGYSVSREKKESFPLTVTSAQKNPTAFYLCASKRQNSNQPQHFGDGTRLSIL.

This rearrangement joins TRBV3-1 (or the pseudogene TRBV3-2) to TRBJ1-1; D ambiguous. V was pared by 1 base and J by 7 bases, with 10 bases between. There are 13 residues in the CDR3. Germline V gene sequence: CDR1 LGHDT, CDR2 YNNKEL (reference sequence). CDR3 sequence: CASSQVLFLEAFF. The CDR3 nucleotides are TGTGCCAGCAGCCAAGTTCTTTTCCTTGAAGCTTTCTTT.

There are a few counts of this clone. The gene calls are TRBV29-1 and TRBJ1-3; 7 bases are a match to TRBD1. In germline, CDR1 is SQVTM, CDR2 ANQGSEA. V was pared by 7 bases and J by 4 bases, with 4 bases of the junction left unmatched. CDR3 size: 12 residues. The CDR3 nucleotides read TGCAGCGCGGGACAGTCCGGAAACACCATATATTTT. Translating it yields CSAGQSGNTIYF.

This chain uses TRBV24-1 with TRBJ1-4, with D unresolved. The germline CDR1 and CDR2 sequences are KGHDR and SFDVKD. CDR3 length: 11 amino acids. Trimming took 4 bases from V and 12 from J, leaving 8 bases between them. The CDR3 loop is CATSDKRELFF. Written as DNA, the CDR3 is TGTGCCACCAGTGACAAGAGGGAACTGTTTTTT.

The table lists this clone with a count of one. V gene TRBV2 combines with J gene TRBJ1-2; tentatively, D is TRBD1 (5 bases). Trimming removed 2 bases at V and 1 base at J, with 8 bases between. Per the germline V gene, CDR1 is SNHLY and CDR2 is FYNNEI. This CDR3 has 14 amino acids. This CDR3 reads CASSEQGNNYGYTF. CDR3 DNA sequence: TGTGCCAGCAGTGAACAGGGCAATAACTATGGCTACACCTTC. Combining the CDR3 with reference TRBV2 and TRBJ1-2 gives the whole variable domain EPEVTQTPSHQVTQMGQEVILRCVPISNHLYFYWYRQILGQKVEFLVSFYNNEISEKSEIFDDQFSVERPDGSNFTLKIRSTKLEDSAMYFCASSEQGNNYGYTFGSGTRLTVV.

The rearrangement uses TRBV4-2 and TRBJ2-3; maybe TRBD2 (7 bases). CDR3 size: 15 residues. CDR1 is LGHNA, CDR2 YNFKEQ, per germline. Trimming took off 0 bases at V and 7 bases at J, with 14 bases between the two ends. The CDR3 sequence: CASSQDRGGQYTQYF. CDR3 coding DNA: TGTGCCAGCAGCCAAGATAGGGGGGGGCAGTATACGCAGTATTTT.

The CDR3 sequence: CASSTYRVDYGYTF. In DNA form, the CDR3 reads TGTGCCAGCAGCACCTACAGGGTTGACTATGGCTACACCTTC. The chain has TRBV7-2 and TRBJ1-2; perhaps TRBD1 as D (6 bases). Germline V gene data show CDR1 as SGHTA and CDR2 as FQGNSA. CDR3 length equals 14 residues. V was cut by 5 bases and J by 3 bases, with 13 bases left in between.

The CDR3: CASSSDLASGGREKQYF. CDR3 sequence (DNA): TGTGCCAGCAGCTCAGATCTCGCTAGCGGAGGGCGAGAGAAGCAGTACTTC. The chain recombines TRBV7-2 with TRBJ2-7; 7 bases fit TRBD2. The CDR3 has 17 residues. J gave up 8 bases and V 4 bases, and 20 bases lay outside the gene matches. From germline, CDR1 is SGHTA and CDR2 FQGNSA.

The J gene is TRBJ2-7, the V gene TRBV29-1; no clear D gene. V lost 7 bases to trimming and J lost 0 bases, with 7 bases between them. CDR1 and CDR2 (germline): SQVTM, ANQGSEA. The CDR3 totals 11 residues. CDR3 nucleotide sequence: TGCAGCGGCGCCAACTCCTACGAGCAGTACTTC. This codes for CSGANSYEQYF.

V is TRBV24-1 and J is TRBJ2-7; D may be TRBD2 (6 bases). V was shortened by 5 bases and J by 1 base, with 14 bases between the two germline ends. In germline, CDR1 is KGHDR, CDR2 SFDVKD. There are 15 residues in the CDR3. The CDR3, as DNA: TGTGCCACCAGTGTTGGGCCGGAGGGTTCCTACGAGCAGTACTTC. It translates to CATSVGPEGSYEQYF.